This TCR beta chain was captured in a study of response to subunit inactivated influenza vaccine. Germline assignment: CDR1 DFQATT and CDR2 SNEGSKA (reference sequence). V lost 3 bases, J lost 4 bases, and 6 bases lay in between. There are 12 residues in the CDR3. TCRdb analysed the RT-PCR reads with MiXCR anew, one entry per CDR3 protein. The sample shows about 650,000 distinct CDR3 sequences, roughly 15% of them seen only once. The sample was PBMCs from blood, taken 14 to 15 days before vaccination. The source of this sequence is a man aged 50 to 59 who received an inactivated influenza vaccine. The rearrangement links TRBV20-1 to TRBJ2-2; the D is unclear. The CDR3 sequence is CSARAPTGELFF. In DNA, the CDR3 is TGCAGTGCTAGGGCGCCCACCGGGGAGCTGTTTTTT.